These 24 T cell receptor beta chains came from one sample sequenced in a study of T cell clonality in common variable immunodeficiency. The repertoire was sequenced with immunoSEQ multiplex PCR; TCRdb's copy has only in-frame clones and lacks some. The sample includes 55,000 or so clones, none of them occurring once. Sequenced input: peripheral blood mononuclear cells. These receptors came from a person aged 18-70 years in good health.

This clone was recorded at least ten times. The read terminates 3 residues ahead of where the CDR3 ends, so the germline J gene completes it. This chain joins TRBV5-1 and TRBJ2-3, with 7 bases aligning to TRBD1. The germline V gene has CDR1 SGHRS and CDR2 YFSETQ. There are 13 residues in the CDR3. V gave up 1 base and J gave up 5 bases; unmatched junction bases: 1. The covered CDR3 bases are TGCGCCAGCAGCTTGTCAGGGGGAGATACG. This gives the protein CASSLSGGDT. The whole CDR3 reads CASSLSGGDTQYF.

This clone was recorded many times. The CDR3 is cut off 3 residues early in the read; its end comes from the germline J gene. The gene calls are TRBV5-4 and TRBJ2-1, with 10 bases aligning to TRBD2. The junction had 11 bases not matched to a gene; V was cut back by 5 bases and J by 9 bases. The CDR3 contains 15 residues. The germline V gene has CDR1 SGHNT and CDR2 YYREEE (reference sequence). CDR3 DNA, as far as it was read: TGTGCCAGCAGGGGCACTAGCGGGAAGGGGGTTGAG. Protein sequence: CASRGTSGKGVE. From start to end, the CDR3 is CASRGTSGKGVEQFF.

CDR3 DNA (partial): TGTGCCAGCAGCTGGGACAGGGTAAGTTGGGCTGAA. Translating gives CASSWDRVSWAE. The CDR3, in full, reads CASSWDRVSWAEAFF. The chain recombines TRBV5-6 with TRBJ1-1, with 9 bases identical to TRBD1. Sequencing ends 3 residues short of the CDR3 end; the germline J gene provides the rest. V lost 3 bases, J lost 6 bases, and 9 bases stayed unmatched. The germline V gene has CDR1 SGHDT and CDR2 YYEEEE. The CDR3 consists of 15 residues.

This clone has ten or more counts. The read finishes 3 residues shy of the CDR3 end, and the germline J gene is used to complete it. V usage is TRBV6-2 or TRBV6-3 and J usage is TRBJ1-2; TRBD1 aligns across 7 bases. There are 14 residues in the CDR3. J gave up 6 bases and V 2 bases, and 6 bases lay outside the gene matches. In germline, CDR1 is MNHEY, CDR2 SVGEGT. The covered CDR3 bases are TGTGCCAGCAGTTACGCGACAGGGATTGATGGC. Amino acids: CASSYATGIDG. The full CDR3 reads CASSYATGIDGYTF.

This clone appeared many times. The DNA read from the CDR3 is TGTGCCAGCAGCTTACCCAGTCAAGAGACC. Translated, it gives CASSLPSQET. The full CDR3 sequence reads CASSLPSQETQYF. V is TRBV7-2 and J is TRBJ2-5; D remains ambiguous. The read terminates 3 residues ahead of where the CDR3 ends, so the germline J gene completes it. Germline V gene sequence: CDR1 SGHTA, CDR2 FQGNSA. Deletions cut 2 bases from V and 2 bases from J, with 6 bases between. This CDR3 is 13 amino acids long.

This clone has a count of ten or more. The CDR3 end falls 3 residues outside the read, so it is completed with the germline J gene. The J gene is TRBJ2-1, the V gene TRBV6-1; D is perhaps TRBD1 (6 bases). CDR3 length: 16 amino acids. Germline assignment: CDR1 MNHNS and CDR2 SASEGT. Deletions cut 1 base from V and 7 bases from J, with 17 bases between. The CDR3 DNA, read in part, is TGTGCCAGCAGTGAAGACGTACAGGGTCTTAGGAATGAG. Protein: CASSEDVQGLRNE. The whole CDR3 is CASSEDVQGLRNEQFF.

The sample holds many counts of this clone. The read gets to within 3 residues of the CDR3 end, and the germline J gene fills in the rest. The genes are TRBV5-1 and TRBJ1-4, with a tentative D call TRBD1 (5 bases). Trimming cost V 0 bases and J 4 bases, with 10 bases left between them. Germline V gives CDR1 SGHRS, CDR2 YFSETQ. The CDR3 runs to 15 residues. CDR3: CASSLGGGDNEKLFF. The sequenced CDR3 bases are TGCGCCAGCAGCTTGGGGGGGGGAGATAATGAAAAA.

This clone came up many times. The CDR3 end is not reached by the read, which stops 3 residues before it; the germline J gene fills it in. The gene calls are TRBV20-1 and TRBJ2-3, with D tentatively TRBD2 (6 bases). CDR1 DFQATT and CDR2 SNEGSKA come from the germline V gene (reference sequence). Trimming removed 8 bases from V and 2 bases from J, with 20 bases in between. The CDR3 covers 15 residues. CDR3 sequence: CSSLRLGGNTDTQYF. CDR3 bases read: TGCAGTTCCCTGAGGTTGGGCGGGAACACAGATACG.

Many counts were recorded for this clone. The sequenced fragment ends 3 residues before the CDR3 boundary, so the rest is inferred from the germline J gene. The chain links TRBV19 to TRBJ2-7, with D perhaps matching TRBD2 (6 bases). The CDR3 has 12 residues. Germline V lookup: CDR1 LNHDA, CDR2 SQIVND (reference sequence). The V end was cut by 9 bases, the J end by 2 bases, with 11 bases between. The sequenced part of the CDR3 DNA is TGTGCCAGCCTCGGGGGAACCTACGAG. This translates into CASLGGTYE. The whole CDR3 protein reads CASLGGTYEQYF. The full variable domain, with the rest looked up from reference TRBV19 and TRBJ2-7, is DGGITQSPKYLFRKEGQNVTLSCEQNLNHDAMYWYRQDPGQGLRLIYYSQIVNDFQKGDIAEGYSVSREKKESFPLTVTSAQKNPTAFYLCASLGGTYEQYFGPGTRLTVT.

By frequency in the sample, this clone is medium-sized. Read coverage stops 3 residues before the CDR3 terminus; the germline J gene supplies the remainder. The rearrangement links TRBV19 to TRBJ1-1; 7 bases are shared with TRBD1. Germline CDR1 LNHDA, CDR2 SQIVND (reference sequence). The CDR3 spans 17 residues. V lost 7 bases to trimming and J lost 0 bases; unmatched junction nucleotides: 14. Partial CDR3 DNA: TGTGCCAGTATGGGAGTCCGGGACAGCCTAATGAACACTGAA. It encodes CASMGVRDSLMNTE. The complete CDR3 reads CASMGVRDSLMNTEAFF. The full variable domain, its missing parts supplied by reference TRBV19 and TRBJ1-1, is DGGITQSPKYLFRKEGQNVTLSCEQNLNHDAMYWYRQDPGQGLRLIYYSQIVNDFQKGDIAEGYSVSREKKESFPLTVTSAQKNPTAFYLCASMGVRDSLMNTEAFFGQGTRLTVV.

This clone was seen many times. The read is 3 residues too short to cover the CDR3 end, so that end is filled in from the germline J gene. The J gene is TRBJ1-2, the V gene TRBV28; D gene ambiguous. Germline V gene data show CDR1 as MDHEN and CDR2 as SYDVKM. The CDR3 length is 11 residues. The CDR3 spells CASSSLGGYTF. The covered CDR3 bases are TGTGCCAGCAGTTCACTCGGGGGC.

Only a few counts were recorded for this clone. The sequenced fragment ends 3 residues before the CDR3 boundary, so the rest is inferred from the germline J gene. The identical CDR3 is also encoded by other nucleotide sequences in the sample. The rearrangement links TRBV7-9 to TRBJ1-2; no clear D gene. Germline V gives CDR1 SEHNR, CDR2 FQNEAQ (reference sequence). The CDR3 is 14 amino acids. The chain's CDR3 is CASSVIAGTDTYTF. Incomplete CDR3 DNA: TGTGCCAGCAGCGTAATAGCGGGAACAGATACC.

This clone was recorded many times. This CDR3 reads CASSRSGAMNTEAFF. CDR3 DNA, as far as it was read: TGTGCCAGCAGTCGGTCAGGGGCGATGAACACTGAA. The chain couples TRBV7-8 to TRBJ1-1; D is possibly TRBD1 (6 bases). The read is 3 residues too short to cover the CDR3 end, so that end is filled in from the germline J gene. The V gene's germline CDR1 is SGHVS and CDR2 FQNEAQ. Trimming removed 6 bases from V and 0 bases from J, with 14 bases in between. The CDR3 is 15 amino acids.

This clone was counted at least ten times. The CDR3 end is not reached by the read, which stops 3 residues before it; the germline J gene fills it in. The V gene is TRBV19, the J gene TRBJ1-1; the D is unclear. V was pared by 10 bases and J by 5 bases, with 14 bases between. Germline V gene lookup returns CDR1 LNHDA and CDR2 SQIVND (reference sequence). This CDR3 is 12 amino acids long. The CDR3 DNA, read in part, is TGTGCCACTAATATCGGAGGGACTGAA. Encoded protein: CATNIGGTE. Given in full, the CDR3 is CATNIGGTEAFF.

This clone was found many times. The CDR3 DNA, read in part, is TGCAGTGCTAGCTCCGGGGACAGACACAACACTGAA. Its translation: CSASSGDRHNTE. The CDR3 in full is CSASSGDRHNTEAFF. The chain employs TRBV20-1 and TRBJ1-1, with 7 bases identical to TRBD1. The CDR3 end is not reached by the read, which stops 3 residues before it; the germline J gene fills it in. V lost 3 bases and J lost 2; bases outside the gene matches: 9. There are 15 residues in the CDR3. CDR1 is DFQATT and CDR2 is SNEGSKA in the germline V gene (reference sequence).

This clone was detected many times. The read falls 3 residues short of the CDR3 end, and the missing part is taken from the germline J gene. The genes are TRBV7-2 and TRBJ1-3, with D possibly matching TRBD1 (6 bases). The CDR3 length is 15 residues. CDR1 and CDR2 (germline): SGHTA, FQGNSA. V was pared by 4 bases and J by 0 bases, with 10 bases between. CDR3 bases read: TGTGCCAGCAGCTCGGACAGCCTCTCTGGAAACACC. It specifies CASSSDSLSGNT. The complete CDR3 reads CASSSDSLSGNTIYF.

This clone was recorded at least ten times. The read ends 3 residues early relative to the CDR3; the germline J gene fills the gap. The chain carries TRBV14 and TRBJ1-4; D gene unclear. CDR3 length equals 12 residues. Deletions cut 5 bases from V and 8 bases from J, with 9 bases between. Germline loops: CDR1 SGHDN, CDR2 FVKESK. The covered CDR3 bases are TGTGCCAGCAGCTCGGGTCGGGAAAAA. Its protein is CASSSGREK. The whole CDR3 sequence reads CASSSGREKLFF.

This clone was seen repeatedly, ten times or more. Read sequence stops 3 residues before the CDR3 end, and the germline J gene provides the missing end. V gene TRBV7-2 combines with J gene TRBJ2-5, with 10 bases lining up with TRBD1. Germline V gene lookup returns CDR1 SGHTA and CDR2 FQGNSA. Losses at the gene ends were 0 bases for V and 5 bases for J; bases not matched to a gene: 9. This CDR3 region has 17 residues. The CDR3 spells CASSLAHRTGGLETQYF. Partial CDR3 DNA: TGTGCCAGCAGCTTAGCGCATCGGACAGGGGGGTTGGAGACC.

This clone was recorded at least ten times. The CDR3 end is not reached by the read, which stops 3 residues before it; the germline J gene fills it in. The rearrangement links TRBV20-1 to TRBJ1-5; maybe TRBD1 (5 bases). The V gene lost 7 bases and the J gene lost 4 bases, with 11 bases spanning the gap. CDR1 DFQATT and CDR2 SNEGSKA come from the germline V gene (reference sequence). The CDR3 has 12 amino acids. This CDR3 reads CSVLGENQPQHF. The DNA read from the CDR3 is TGCAGTGTTTTAGGGGAAAATCAGCCC.

This clone was detected many times. The DNA ends 3 residues before the CDR3 does, and the rest of the CDR3 is filled in from the germline J gene. The chain employs TRBV4-2 and TRBJ2-1; 15 bases are a match to TRBD2. This CDR3 is built from 19 residues. The germline gives CDR1 LGHNA, CDR2 YNFKEQ. The J segment lost 1 base and the V segment lost 1 base, leaving 5 bases of the junction unmatched. The chain's CDR3 is CASSQGTSGRARSYNEQFF. Partial CDR3 DNA: TGTGCCAGCAGCCAAGGGACTAGCGGGAGGGCCAGATCCTACAATGAG.

This clone was detected many times. The CDR3 goes on 3 residues after the read ends, and that part is filled in from the germline J gene. This chain links TRBV6-2 or TRBV6-3 with TRBJ1-5; 9 positions match TRBD1. Losses at the gene ends were 5 bases for V and 3 bases for J; bases not matched to a gene: 8. Germline V gene lookup returns CDR1 MNHEY and CDR2 SVGEGT. This CDR3 region has 16 residues. This CDR3 reads CASSPMTGGNNQPQHF. CDR3 DNA (partial): TGTGCCAGCAGTCCCATGACAGGGGGTAACAATCAGCCC.

This clone was recorded many times. The read finishes 3 residues shy of the CDR3 end, and the germline J gene is used to complete it. The V call is TRBV19, the J call TRBJ1-4; a weak D match, TRBD1 (6 bases). V was pared by 6 bases and J by 5 bases, with 19 bases between. Per the germline V gene, CDR1 is LNHDA and CDR2 is SQIVND (reference sequence). CDR3 size: 16 residues. The DNA read from the CDR3 is TGTGCCAGTAGATTTCAATTTACAGGGACCAATGAAAAA. Translated: CASRFQFTGTNEK. The whole CDR3 sequence is CASRFQFTGTNEKLFF.

This clone was seen repeatedly, ten times or more. The CDR3 extends 3 residues past the end of the read, so its final part is completed from the germline J gene. V usage is TRBV4-1 and J usage is TRBJ2-7; D is unclear. Per germline, CDR1 MGHRA and CDR2 YSYEKL. This CDR3 comprises 15 residues. Trimming shortened V by 0 bases and J by 3 bases, and 12 bases separated the two germline ends. The covered CDR3 bases are TGCGCCAGCAGCCAAGATTATAACACCTTCTACGAG. Its protein is CASSQDYNTFYE. The CDR3 in full is CASSQDYNTFYEQYF.

CDR3 DNA (partial): TGCGCCAGCAGCTTTGGGGTAGCGGGAGGACCCTCTCCGGCCTACGAG. Translating it yields CASSFGVAGGPSPAYE. In full, the CDR3 reads CASSFGVAGGPSPAYEAFF. The rearrangement links TRBV5-1 to TRBJ1-1; D is unclear. The CDR3 end falls 3 residues outside the read, so it is completed with the germline J gene. CDR3 size: 19 residues. CDR1 and CDR2 from the germline V gene are SGHRS and YFSETQ.